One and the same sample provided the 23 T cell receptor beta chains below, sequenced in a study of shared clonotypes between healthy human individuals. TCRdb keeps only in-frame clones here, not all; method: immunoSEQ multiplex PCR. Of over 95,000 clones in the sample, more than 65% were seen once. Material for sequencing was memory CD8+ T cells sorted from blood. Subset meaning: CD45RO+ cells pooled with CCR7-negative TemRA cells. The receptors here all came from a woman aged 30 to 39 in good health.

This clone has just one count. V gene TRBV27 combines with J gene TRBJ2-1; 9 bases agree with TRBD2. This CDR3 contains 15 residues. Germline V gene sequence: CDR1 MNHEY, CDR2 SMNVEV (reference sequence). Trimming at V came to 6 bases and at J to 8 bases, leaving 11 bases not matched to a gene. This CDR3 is CASSPRASGIDEQFF. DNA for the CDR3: TGTGCCAGCAGCCCTCGGGCTAGCGGGATTGATGAGCAGTTCTTC.

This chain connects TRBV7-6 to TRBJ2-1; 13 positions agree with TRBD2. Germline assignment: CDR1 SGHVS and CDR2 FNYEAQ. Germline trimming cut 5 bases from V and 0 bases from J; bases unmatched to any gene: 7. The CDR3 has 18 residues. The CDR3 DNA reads TGTGCCAGCAGCCCAGGACTAGCGGGAGAATTCTCCTACAATGAGCAGTTCTTC. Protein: CASSPGLAGEFSYNEQFF.

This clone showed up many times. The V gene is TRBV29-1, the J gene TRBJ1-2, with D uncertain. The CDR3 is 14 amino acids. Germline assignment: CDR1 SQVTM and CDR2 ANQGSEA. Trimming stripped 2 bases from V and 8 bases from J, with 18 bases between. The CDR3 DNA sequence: TGCAGCGTTGAAAGTAGGGCCCCCGGGCGGGGCTACACCTTC. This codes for CSVESRAPGRGYTF.

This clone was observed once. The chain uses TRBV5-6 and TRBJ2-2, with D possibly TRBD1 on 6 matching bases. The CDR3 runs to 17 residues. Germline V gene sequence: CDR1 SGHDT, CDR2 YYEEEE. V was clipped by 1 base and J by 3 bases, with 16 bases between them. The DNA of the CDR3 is TGTGCCAGCAGCTTGTTGGGGACAAAAAGGGACACCGGGGAGCTGTTTTTT. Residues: CASSLLGTKRDTGELFF.

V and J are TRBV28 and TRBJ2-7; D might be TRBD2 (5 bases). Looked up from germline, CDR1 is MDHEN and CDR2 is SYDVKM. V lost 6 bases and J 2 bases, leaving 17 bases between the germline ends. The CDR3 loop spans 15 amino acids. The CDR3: CASRGRKGAAYEQYF. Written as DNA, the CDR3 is TGTGCCAGCAGAGGGAGAAAGGGCGCGGCCTACGAGCAGTACTTC.

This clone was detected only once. The CDR3 loop is CASSAGGMSYEQYF. In nucleotides, the CDR3 is TGTGCCAGCAGTGCTGGGGGGATGTCCTACGAGCAGTACTTC. J is TRBJ2-7 and V is TRBV7-2; D may be TRBD2 (6 bases). Germline V CDR1 and CDR2: SGHTA, FQGNSA. The CDR3 is 14 amino acids. Trimming took off 6 bases at V and 1 base at J, with 13 bases between the two ends.

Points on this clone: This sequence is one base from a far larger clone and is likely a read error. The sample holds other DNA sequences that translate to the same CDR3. CDR3 coding DNA: TGTGCCAGCAGTGAAGCCGCAGGGGAAGAAGAAAAACTGTTTTTT. It translates to CASSEAAGEEEKLFF. This chain joins TRBV6-1 and TRBJ1-4, with D tentatively TRBD1 (6 bases). CDR1 is MNHNS and CDR2 is SASEGT in the germline V gene. CDR3 length equals 15 residues. Deletions cut 0 bases from V and 8 bases from J, with 13 bases between.

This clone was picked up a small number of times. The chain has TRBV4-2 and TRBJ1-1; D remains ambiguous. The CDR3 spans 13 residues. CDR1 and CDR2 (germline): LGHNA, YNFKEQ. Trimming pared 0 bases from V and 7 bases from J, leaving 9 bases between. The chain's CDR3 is CASSQEDGIEAFF. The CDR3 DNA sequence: TGTGCCAGCAGCCAAGAAGACGGGATTGAAGCTTTCTTT.

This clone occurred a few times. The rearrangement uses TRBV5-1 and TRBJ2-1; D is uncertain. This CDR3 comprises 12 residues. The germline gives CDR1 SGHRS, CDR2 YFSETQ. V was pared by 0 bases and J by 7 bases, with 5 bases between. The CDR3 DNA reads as TGCGCCAGCAGCTTGGGTAGAAATGAGCAGTTCTTC. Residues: CASSLGRNEQFF.

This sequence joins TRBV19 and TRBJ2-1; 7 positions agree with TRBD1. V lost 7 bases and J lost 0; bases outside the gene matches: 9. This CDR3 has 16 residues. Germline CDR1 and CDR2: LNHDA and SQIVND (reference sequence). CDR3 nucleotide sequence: TGTGCCAGTAAAGCCCCGGGACAGAGCTCCTACAATGAGCAGTTCTTC. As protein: CASKAPGQSSYNEQFF.

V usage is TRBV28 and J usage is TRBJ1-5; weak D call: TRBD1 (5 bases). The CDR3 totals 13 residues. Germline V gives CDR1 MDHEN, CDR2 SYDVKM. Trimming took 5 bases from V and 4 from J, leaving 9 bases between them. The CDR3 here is CASSEDNNQPQHF. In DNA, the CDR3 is TGTGCCAGCAGTGAGGACAATAATCAGCCCCAGCATTTT.

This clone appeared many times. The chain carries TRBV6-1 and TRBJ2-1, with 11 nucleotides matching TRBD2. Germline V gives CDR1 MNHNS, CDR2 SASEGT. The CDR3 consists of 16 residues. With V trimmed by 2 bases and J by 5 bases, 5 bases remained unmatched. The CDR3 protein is CASSESPSGRNNEQFF. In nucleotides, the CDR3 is TGTGCCAGCAGTGAATCCCCTAGCGGGAGGAACAATGAGCAGTTCTTC.

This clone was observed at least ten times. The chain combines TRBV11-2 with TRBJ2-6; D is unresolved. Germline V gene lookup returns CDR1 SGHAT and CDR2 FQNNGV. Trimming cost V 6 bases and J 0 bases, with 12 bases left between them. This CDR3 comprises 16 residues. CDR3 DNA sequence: TGTGCCAGCAGACCGACGGCGACCTCTGGGGCCAACGTCCTGACTTTC. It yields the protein CASRPTATSGANVLTF.

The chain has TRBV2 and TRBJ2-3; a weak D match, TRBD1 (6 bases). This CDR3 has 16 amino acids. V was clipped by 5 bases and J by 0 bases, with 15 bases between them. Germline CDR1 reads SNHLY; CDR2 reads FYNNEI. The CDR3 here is CASSSQDRISTDTQYF. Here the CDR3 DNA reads TGTGCCAGCAGTTCACAAGACAGGATTAGCACAGATACGCAGTATTTT.

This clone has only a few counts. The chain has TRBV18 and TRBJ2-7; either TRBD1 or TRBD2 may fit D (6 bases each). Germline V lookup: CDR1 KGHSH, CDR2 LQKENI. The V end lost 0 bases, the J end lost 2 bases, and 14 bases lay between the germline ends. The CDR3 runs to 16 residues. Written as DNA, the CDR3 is TGTGCCAGCTCACCACCGTGGGGGGCCCTAACCTACGAGCAGTACTTC. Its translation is CASSPPWGALTYEQYF.

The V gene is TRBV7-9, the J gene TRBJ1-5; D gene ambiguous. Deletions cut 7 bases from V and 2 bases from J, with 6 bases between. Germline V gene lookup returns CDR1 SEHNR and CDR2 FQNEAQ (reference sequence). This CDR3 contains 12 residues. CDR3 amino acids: CASNMGNQPQHF. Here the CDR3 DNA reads TGTGCCAGCAACATGGGCAATCAGCCCCAGCATTTT.

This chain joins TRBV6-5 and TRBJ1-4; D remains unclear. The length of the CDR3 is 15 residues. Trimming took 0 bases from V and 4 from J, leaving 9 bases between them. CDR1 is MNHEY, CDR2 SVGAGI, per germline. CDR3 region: CASSYSGSDNEKLFF. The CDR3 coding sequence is TGTGCCAGCAGTTACTCGGGGTCTGATAATGAAAAACTGTTTTTT.

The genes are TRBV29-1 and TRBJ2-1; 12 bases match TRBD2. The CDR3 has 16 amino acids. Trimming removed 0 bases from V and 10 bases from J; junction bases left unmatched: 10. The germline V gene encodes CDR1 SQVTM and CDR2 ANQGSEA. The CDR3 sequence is CSVEESPGTSGPEQFF. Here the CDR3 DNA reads TGCAGCGTTGAAGAGTCTCCCGGGACTAGCGGGCCCGAGCAGTTCTTC.

The CDR3 bases are TGTGCCAGTAGTATAGGGCCCCCGATAGCGGACTCCTACAATGAGCAGTTCTTC. It yields the protein CASSIGPPIADSYNEQFF. The chain links TRBV19 to TRBJ2-1; tentative D call: TRBD2 (6 bases). This CDR3 spans 18 amino acids. Trimming stripped 1 base from V and 0 bases from J, with 16 bases between. Germline CDR1 is LNHDA and CDR2 is SQIVND (reference sequence).

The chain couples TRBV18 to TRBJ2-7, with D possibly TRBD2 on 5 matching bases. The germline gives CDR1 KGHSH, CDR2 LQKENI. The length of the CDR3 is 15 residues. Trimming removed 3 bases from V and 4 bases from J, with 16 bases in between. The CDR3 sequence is CASSPPPGMGYEQYF. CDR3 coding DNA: TGTGCCAGCTCACCCCCCCCCGGGATGGGGTACGAGCAGTACTTC.

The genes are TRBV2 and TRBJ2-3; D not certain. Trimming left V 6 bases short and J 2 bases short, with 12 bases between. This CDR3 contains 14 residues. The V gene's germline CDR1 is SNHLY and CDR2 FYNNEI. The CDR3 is CASSSGYNTDTQYF. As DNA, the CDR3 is TGTGCCAGCAGCTCTGGCTATAACACAGATACGCAGTATTTT.

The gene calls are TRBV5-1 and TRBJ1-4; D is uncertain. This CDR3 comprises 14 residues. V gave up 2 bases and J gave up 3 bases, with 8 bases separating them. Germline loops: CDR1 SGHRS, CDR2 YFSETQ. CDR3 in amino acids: CASSFQRPNEKLFF. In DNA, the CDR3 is TGCGCCAGCAGCTTCCAGCGGCCTAATGAAAAACTGTTTTTT.

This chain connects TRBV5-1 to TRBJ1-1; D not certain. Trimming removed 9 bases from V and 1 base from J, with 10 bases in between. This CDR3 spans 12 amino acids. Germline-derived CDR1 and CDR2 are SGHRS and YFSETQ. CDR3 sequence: CATSDGNTEAFF. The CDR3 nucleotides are TGCGCCACCTCGGACGGGAACACTGAAGCTTTCTTT.